Listed here are 5 T cell receptor beta chains from one sample, sequenced in a study of beta chain features in type 1 diabetes. Of the isolated RNA, all was reverse transcribed, and so the sequenced material was expressed TCRB transcripts. Assay used: immunoSEQ multiplex PCR; TCRdb lists only in-frame clones, some missing. This sample has under 550,000 clones; roughly 10% occur once, and the top ten carry 0.035% to 0.05%. Sample: naive CD4+ T cells from blood. These receptors originate from a woman aged 18-29 years in good health.

This clone has more than one count but fewer than ten. V and J are TRBV27 and TRBJ2-2; no reliable D call. Trimming stripped 1 base from V and 2 bases from J, with 5 bases between. This CDR3 has 14 residues. Per germline, CDR1 MNHEY and CDR2 SMNVEV (reference sequence). CDR3 sequence reads: CASSLFGNTGELFF. The CDR3 DNA sequence: TGTGCCAGCAGTTTATTTGGAAACACCGGGGAGCTGTTTTTT.

In this sample, this clone turned up a few times. This sequence joins TRBV4-3 and TRBJ2-2; the match to TRBD1 covers 10 bases. Germline values: CDR1 LGHNA, CDR2 YSLEER. This CDR3 is 17 amino acids long. J gave up 5 bases and V 4 bases, and 10 bases lay outside the gene matches. The DNA for the CDR3 is TGCGCCAGCAGCCCATTGACCGGGACAGGGGATACCGGGGAGCTGTTTTTT. Translating gives CASSPLTGTGDTGELFF.

A few counts support this clone. This rearrangement joins TRBV11-2 to TRBJ2-3; tentatively, D is TRBD2 (5 bases). The V gene lost 3 bases and the J gene lost 4 bases, with 14 bases spanning the gap. CDR3 length equals 15 residues. CDR1 and CDR2 from the germline V gene are SGHAT and FQNNGV. The CDR3 DNA follows: TGTGCCAGCAGCTTTAGGCTAGCCGCCTCAGATACGCAGTATTTT. Translation: CASSFRLAASDTQYF.

The rearrangement links TRBV19 to TRBJ2-7, with TRBD1 matching over 7 bases. Trimming removed 3 bases from V and 4 bases from J; junction bases left unmatched: 9. Per germline, CDR1 LNHDA and CDR2 SQIVND (reference sequence). CDR3 size: 15 residues. DNA of the CDR3: TGTGCCAGTAGTATCGGAGACAGGGAAATTTACGAGCAGTACTTC. It is translated as CASSIGDREIYEQYF.

This clone was seen only a few times. This rearrangement joins TRBV9 to TRBJ2-5; 11 nucleotides agree with TRBD2. CDR1 and CDR2 from the germline V gene are SGDLS and YYNGEE. After removal of 1 base from V and 4 bases from J, the junction contained 12 bases not matched to a gene. CDR3 length equals 18 residues. The CDR3 here is CASSVSQASGRIGETQYF. CDR3 coding DNA: TGTGCCAGCAGCGTATCTCAGGCTAGCGGGAGGATAGGAGAGACCCAGTACTTC.